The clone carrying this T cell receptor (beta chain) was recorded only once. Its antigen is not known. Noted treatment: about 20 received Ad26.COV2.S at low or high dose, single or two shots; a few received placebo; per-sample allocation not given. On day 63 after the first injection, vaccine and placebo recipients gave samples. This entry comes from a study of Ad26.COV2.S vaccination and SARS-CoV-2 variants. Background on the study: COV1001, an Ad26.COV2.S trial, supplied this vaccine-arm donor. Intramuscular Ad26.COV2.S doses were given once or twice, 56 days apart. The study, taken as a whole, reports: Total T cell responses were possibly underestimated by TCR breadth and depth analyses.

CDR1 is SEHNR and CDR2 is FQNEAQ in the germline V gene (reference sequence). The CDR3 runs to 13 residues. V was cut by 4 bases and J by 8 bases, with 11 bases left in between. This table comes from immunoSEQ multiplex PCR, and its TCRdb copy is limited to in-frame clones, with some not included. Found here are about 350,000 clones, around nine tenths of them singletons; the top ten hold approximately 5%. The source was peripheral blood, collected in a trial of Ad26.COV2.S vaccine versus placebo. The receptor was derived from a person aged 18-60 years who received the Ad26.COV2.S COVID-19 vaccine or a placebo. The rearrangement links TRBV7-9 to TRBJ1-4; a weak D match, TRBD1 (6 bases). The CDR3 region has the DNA TGTGCCAGCAGCTGGGGCCAGGGGGAAAAACTGTTTTTT. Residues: CASSWGQGEKLFF.